Sequencing of this T cell receptor (beta chain) was carried out in a study of T cells in Graves' hyperthyroidism and ophthalmopathy (dated by TCRdb to between 2017 and 2020). For the wider study: Peripheral blood samples were taken at the time of initial diagnosis, prior to any treatment. A discovery cohort of about a hundred patients, roughly 43 with Graves' ophthalmopathy and fewer than 65 with stable Graves' hyperthyroidism, was used to find distinguishing TCR V-J signatures. Prospective prediction of ophthalmopathy was tested in an independent validation cohort consisting of roughly 19 hyperthyroidism patients and around 17 patients who later progressed to ophthalmopathy. The roughly 94 discovery patients were randomly split 7:3 into training and test sets. Thyroid tissue and blood T-cell repertoires from six Graves' hyperthyroidism patients were also compared in the study. After blood sampling, hyperthyroidism patients were treated with methimazole at a starting dose of 30 mg daily, and ophthalmopathy patients were treated with high-dose intravenous methylprednisolone. The paper reports TCR Vbeta CDR3 sequencing of about 140 peripheral blood samples: under 45 ophthalmopathy, roughly 74 hyperthyroidism and roughly 17 progressor patients.

From the cysteine through the phenylalanine, the CDR3 covers 16 amino acids. The entry retains the CDR3 DNA only, 48 bases that are in frame from base 1. V is shortened by 2 bases, J by 0 bases, and the region joining them spans 12 bases. CDR1 and CDR2 (SGHTA, FQGNSA) derive from the germline V gene. Ophthalmopathy patients had moderately to severely active disease, Clinical Activity Score of at least 3, NOSPECS grade of at least 4, and duration under 3 months. Exclusion was applied to patients with uncontrolled infections, other autoimmune diseases, pregnancy or lactation. Diagnoses relied on clinical symptoms, serum thyroxine and TRAb, thyroid ultrasound and orbital computed tomography. PBMCs were separated from about 10 ml of fresh peripheral blood using Ficoll-Paque density gradient centrifugation. Total RNA was extracted with Trizol reagent, and quality was checked on an Agilent 2100 Bioanalyzer.

Here is what the overall study found, with its caveats: In cross-validation, a model built on a 13 V-J signature told ophthalmopathy apart from stable hyperthyroidism with under 90% sensitivity and approximately 81% specificity, and in testing the same model reached 80%/75%. Most expanded thyroid clonotypes (frequency above 0.001) were also found in blood, which suggests that blood repertoires may mirror thyroid immune responses. No statistical method was used to set the sample size in advance, and investigators knew the group allocation. During validation, the model predicted progression to ophthalmopathy a median of roughly six months ahead of onset, with almost 71% sensitivity and about 72% specificity.

This clonotype was seen a handful of times. The target of this receptor is not known. Base qualities are not at hand, and no much larger clone is one base apart. TCR beta CDR3 regions were amplified from RNA transcripts. A first-round RT-PCR of the TCR CDR3 used the HTBI primer set with the Qiagen OneStep RT-PCR kit. Libraries were constructed in a second round of multiplex PCR, after which size selection and purification were carried out. Paired-end sequencing of the libraries was performed with 100 bp reads on an Illumina HiSeq2000. On the authors' methods: Raw data were processed with SOAPnuke, discarding reads with adapters, uncalled bases, mean Phred below 15, or no exact constant-primer or identifier match. COPE v1.2.5 was used to merge the high-quality paired reads, and each unique nucleotide sequence was defined as a clonotype. MiTCR v1.1 was used to align the clonotypes against IMGT TRBV, TRBD and TRBJ reference segments. Analysis was restricted to V-J combinations with a frequency above 0.0001, which covered 99.2% of repertoires. A TCS score was defined as the ratio between F50 (clonal expansion) and ExV (chaos), using BLOSUM62-based TCRdist between CDR3 peptides within each V-J. Welch's t-statistics and random forest reduced 514 V-J features to 13, which were used in a naive Bayes classifier (R e1071). The public reads were quality trimmed at Q25 with fastp and then assembled into clones with MiXCR by TCRdb, keeping productive beta chains. When rows share a CDR3 protein, they turn into one entry using the most common DNA and genes. These V and J calls originate from TCRdb's pipeline instead of the authors' own analysis. The table for this sample lists around 360,000 distinct CDR3 sequences; approximately 14% of them were counted only once. The top ten hold roughly a fifth of the sample.

In this chain, TRBV7-2 is recombined with TRBJ2-3; the D match is possibly TRBD1 or TRBD2, with 5 bases aligned in each. The sample taken for sequencing was blood. The receptor's source is a woman aged 60-75 years with Graves' ophthalmopathy. Here the CDR3 is given as CASSLRGTHSTDTQYF. The nucleotides are TGTGCCAGCAGCTTAAGAGGGACCCATAGCACAGATACGCAGTATTTT.